A single T cell receptor beta chain is shown here with its context. Antigen specificity is unknown. V was clipped by 5 bases and J by 5 bases; unmatched bases: 7. This CDR3 has 14 residues. The germline CDR1 and CDR2 sequences are MDHEN and SYDVKM. This specimen belongs to a study of cytomegalovirus exposure and HLA in healthy donors. The PCR employed 60 Vbeta primers together with 13 Jbeta primers. Only in-frame clones appear in the TCRdb table, and some are missing; sequencing was by immunoSEQ multiplex PCR. The sample consists of approximately 150,000 clones, approximately 80% of them appearing once. General observations from the study: Most likely, a cluster of highly shared sequence variants arose as a sequencing artifact.

The chain uses TRBV28 and TRBJ1-1; 8 bases align to TRBD1. This sequence was found in a man aged 25 to 45 in good health and CMV-seropositive. The source material was PBMCs. The CDR3 bases are TGTGCCAGCAGTCCCAGGGGGCGCGGAACTGAAGCTTTCTTT. It yields the protein CASSPRGRGTEAFF. The variable domain in full, completed from reference TRBV28 and TRBJ1-1, reads DVKVTQSSRYLVKRTGEKVFLECVQDMDHENMFWYRQDPGLGLRLIYFSYDVKMKEKGDIPEGYSVSREKKERFSLILESASTNQTSMYLCASSPRGRGTEAFFGQGTRLTVV.